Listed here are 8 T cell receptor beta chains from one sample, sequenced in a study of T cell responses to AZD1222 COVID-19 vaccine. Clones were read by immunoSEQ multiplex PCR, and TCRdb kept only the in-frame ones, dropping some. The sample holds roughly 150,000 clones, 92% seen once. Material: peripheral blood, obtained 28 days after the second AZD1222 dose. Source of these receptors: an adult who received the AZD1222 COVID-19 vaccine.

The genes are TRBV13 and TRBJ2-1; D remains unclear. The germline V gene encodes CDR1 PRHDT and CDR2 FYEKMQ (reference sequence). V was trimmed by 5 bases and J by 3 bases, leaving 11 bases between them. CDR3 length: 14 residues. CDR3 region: CASSPGSRYNEQFF. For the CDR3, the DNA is TGTGCCAGCAGCCCTGGATCGCGCTACAATGAGCAGTTCTTC.

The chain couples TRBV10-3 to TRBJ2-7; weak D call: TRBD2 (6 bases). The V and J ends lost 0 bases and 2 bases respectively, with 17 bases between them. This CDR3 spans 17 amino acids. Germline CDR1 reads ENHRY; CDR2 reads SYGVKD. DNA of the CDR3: TGTGCCATCAGTGAGTCAGGGGTTTCGGGGGTAACCTACGAGCAGTACTTC. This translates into CAISESGVSGVTYEQYF.

The CDR3 region is CASSKQGSSNYGYTF. In nucleotides, the CDR3 is TGTGCCAGCAGCAAACAGGGATCGTCTAACTATGGCTACACCTTC. This chain uses TRBV7-3 with TRBJ1-2; TRBD1 is a possible D gene (6 bases). The CDR3 runs 15 residues. The V end was cut by 5 bases, the J end by 0 bases, with 13 bases between. Germline CDR1 and CDR2: SGHTA and FQGTGA.

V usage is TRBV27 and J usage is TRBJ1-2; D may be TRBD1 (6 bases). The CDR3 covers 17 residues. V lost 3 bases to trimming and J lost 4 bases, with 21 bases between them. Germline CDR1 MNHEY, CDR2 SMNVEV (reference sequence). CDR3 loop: CASSFRSGHMRGYGYTF. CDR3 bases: TGTGCCAGCAGTTTCCGATCGGGACACATGAGGGGCTATGGCTACACCTTC.

The chain's CDR3 is CASSQQGPPLSGNTIYF. CDR3 coding DNA: TGCGCCAGCAGTCAACAGGGTCCTCCCCTCTCTGGAAACACCATATATTTT. The chain is built from TRBV4-3 and TRBJ1-3, with D possibly being TRBD1 (6 bases). V lost 6 bases, J lost 0 bases, and 18 bases lay in between. Germline assignment: CDR1 LGHNA and CDR2 YSLEER. The CDR3 extends over 17 amino acids.

CDR3 nucleotides: TGCGCCAGCAGCTTGGTGGCGGGAGCTAGCACAGATACGCAGTATTTT. It yields the protein CASSLVAGASTDTQYF. The genes are TRBV5-1 and TRBJ2-3; 7 bases align to TRBD2. Germline V lookup: CDR1 SGHRS, CDR2 YFSETQ. The CDR3 runs 16 residues. Trimming at V came to 0 bases and at J to 0 bases, leaving 4 bases not matched to a gene. Using reference TRBV5-1 and TRBJ2-3 for the parts outside the CDR3, the full variable domain is KAGVTQTPRYLIKTRGQQVTLSCSPISGHRSVSWYQQTPGQGLQFLFEYFSETQRNKGNFPGRFSGRQFSNSRSEMNVSTLELGDSALYLCASSLVAGASTDTQYFGPGTRLTVL.

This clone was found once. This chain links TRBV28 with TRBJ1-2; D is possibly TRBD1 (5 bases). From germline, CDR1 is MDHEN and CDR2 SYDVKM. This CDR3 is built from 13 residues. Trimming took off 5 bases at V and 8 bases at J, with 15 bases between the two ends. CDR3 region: CASSTQGSGGYTF. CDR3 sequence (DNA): TGTGCCAGCAGTACTCAGGGTTCAGGGGGCTACACCTTC.

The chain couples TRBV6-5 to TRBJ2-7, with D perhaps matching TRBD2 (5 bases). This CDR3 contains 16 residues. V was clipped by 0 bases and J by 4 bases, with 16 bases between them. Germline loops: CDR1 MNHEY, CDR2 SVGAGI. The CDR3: CASSYSISSGTYEQYF. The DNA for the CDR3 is TGTGCCAGCAGTTACTCAATTTCCAGCGGAACGTACGAGCAGTACTTC.